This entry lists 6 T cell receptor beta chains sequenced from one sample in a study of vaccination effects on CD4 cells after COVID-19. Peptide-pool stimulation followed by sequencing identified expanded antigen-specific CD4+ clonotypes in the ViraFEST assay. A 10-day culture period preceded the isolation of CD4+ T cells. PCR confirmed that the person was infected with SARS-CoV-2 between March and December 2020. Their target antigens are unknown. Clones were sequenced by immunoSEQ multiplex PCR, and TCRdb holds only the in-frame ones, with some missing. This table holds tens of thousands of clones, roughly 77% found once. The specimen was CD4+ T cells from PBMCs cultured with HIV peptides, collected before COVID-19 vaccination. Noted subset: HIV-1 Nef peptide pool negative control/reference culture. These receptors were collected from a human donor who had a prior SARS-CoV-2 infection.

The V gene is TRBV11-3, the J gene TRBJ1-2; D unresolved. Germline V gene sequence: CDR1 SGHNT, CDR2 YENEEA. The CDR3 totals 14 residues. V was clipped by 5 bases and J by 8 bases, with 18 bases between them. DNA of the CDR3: TGTGCCAGCAGCCCGCGGGGTGGGAGGGAAGGCTACACCTTC. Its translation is CASSPRGGREGYTF. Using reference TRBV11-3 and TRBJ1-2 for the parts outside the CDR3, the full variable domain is EAGVVQSPRYKIIEKKQPVAFWCNPISGHNTLYWYLQNLGQGPELLIRYENEEAVDDSQLPKDRFSAERLKGVDSTLKIQPAELGDSAVYLCASSPRGGREGYTFGSGTRLTVV.

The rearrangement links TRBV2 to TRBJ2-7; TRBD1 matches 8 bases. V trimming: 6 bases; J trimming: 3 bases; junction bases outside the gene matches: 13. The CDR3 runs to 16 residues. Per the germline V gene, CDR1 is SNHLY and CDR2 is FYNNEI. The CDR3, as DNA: TGTGCCAGCAGCGGATTCCGGACAGGGTCAGGCTACGAGCAGTACTTC. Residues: CASSGFRTGSGYEQYF.

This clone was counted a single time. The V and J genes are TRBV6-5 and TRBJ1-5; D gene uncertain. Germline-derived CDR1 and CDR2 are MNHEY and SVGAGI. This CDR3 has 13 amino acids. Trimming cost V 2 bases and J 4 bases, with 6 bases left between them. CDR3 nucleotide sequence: TGTGCCAGCAGTTACGCGGGTAATCAGCCCCAGCATTTT. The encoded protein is CASSYAGNQPQHF.

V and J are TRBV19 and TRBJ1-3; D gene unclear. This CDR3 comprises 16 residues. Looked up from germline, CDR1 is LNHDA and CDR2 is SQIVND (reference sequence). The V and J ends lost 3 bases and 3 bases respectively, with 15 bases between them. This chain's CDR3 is CASSIPGRVYGNTIYF. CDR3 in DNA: TGTGCCAGTAGTATTCCAGGCCGGGTCTATGGAAACACCATATATTTT. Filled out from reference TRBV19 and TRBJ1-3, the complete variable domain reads DGGITQSPKYLFRKEGQNVTLSCEQNLNHDAMYWYRQDPGQGLRLIYYSQIVNDFQKGDIAEGYSVSREKKESFPLTVTSAQKNPTAFYLCASSIPGRVYGNTIYFGEGSWLTVV.

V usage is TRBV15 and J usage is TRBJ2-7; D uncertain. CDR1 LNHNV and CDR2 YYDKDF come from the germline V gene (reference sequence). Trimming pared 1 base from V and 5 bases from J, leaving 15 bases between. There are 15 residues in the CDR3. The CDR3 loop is CATSRVGLWVHEQYF. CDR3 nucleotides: TGTGCCACCAGCAGAGTCGGGTTGTGGGTTCACGAGCAGTACTTC.

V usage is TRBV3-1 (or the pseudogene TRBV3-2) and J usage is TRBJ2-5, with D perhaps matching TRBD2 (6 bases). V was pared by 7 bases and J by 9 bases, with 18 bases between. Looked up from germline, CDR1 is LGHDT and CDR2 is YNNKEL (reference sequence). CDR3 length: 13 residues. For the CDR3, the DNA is TGTGCCAGCAACCAGGGACTGGACGCGTCCCAGTACTTC. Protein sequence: CASNQGLDASQYF.